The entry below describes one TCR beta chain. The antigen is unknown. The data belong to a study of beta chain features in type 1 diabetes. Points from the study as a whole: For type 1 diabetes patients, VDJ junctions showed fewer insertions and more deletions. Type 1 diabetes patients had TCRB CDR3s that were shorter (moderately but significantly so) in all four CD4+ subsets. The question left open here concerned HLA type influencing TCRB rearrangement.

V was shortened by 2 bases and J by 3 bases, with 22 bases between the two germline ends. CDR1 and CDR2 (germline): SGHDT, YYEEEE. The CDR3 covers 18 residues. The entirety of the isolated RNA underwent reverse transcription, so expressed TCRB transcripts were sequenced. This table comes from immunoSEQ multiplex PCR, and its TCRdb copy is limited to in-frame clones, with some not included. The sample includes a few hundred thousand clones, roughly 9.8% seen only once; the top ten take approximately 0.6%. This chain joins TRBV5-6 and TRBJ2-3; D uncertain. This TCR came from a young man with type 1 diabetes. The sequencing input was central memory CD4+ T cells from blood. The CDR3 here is CASSFKMPASRTTDTQYF. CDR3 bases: TGTGCCAGCAGCTTCAAAATGCCAGCTTCGCGAACAACAGATACGCAGTATTTT.